The present TCR beta chain was sequenced within a study of shared clonotypes between healthy human individuals (dated by TCRdb to about 2020). Regarding the complete study: A couple of women and a few men aged 18 to 49 years were included in the cohort. To estimate repertoire size and how much clonotype sharing occurs between individuals, the study deeply sequenced the blood TCR repertoires of about five healthy adults. Each donor's leukapheresis produced roughly between about 0.9 and 9.5 billion PBMCs. Libraries were prepared and TCR repertoires were sequenced by different laboratories using diverse techniques, in order to increase sequencing depth and limit assay-specific biases. Per donor, three plates each were used for CD4 naive and CD4 memory, two for CD8 naive, and one for CD8 memory. Study-wide conclusions, independent of this receptor: When four donors were compared, the shared fraction of clonotypes was about 5.5% for naive CD4, less than 4% for naive CD8, 2.3% for memory CD4, and 0.4% for memory CD8. Clonotypes shared by all four sorted-subset donors showed higher generation probabilities than non-shared clonotypes. Based on pairwise subsampling, the degree of clonotype sharing among donors was expected to be affected by sequencing depth. Sampling was restricted to blood, and TCR repertoires in tissues likely differ from the TCR repertoires found in blood. The genetic and exposure-history diversity represented was limited by the small number of donors. Naive subsets generally had larger estimated clonotype richness than memory subsets. Even with the large sequencing depth, rarefaction of the sorted-subset datasets indicated that sequencing was incomplete.

Using the deep immunoSEQ assay, TCR CDR3 regions were amplified from genomic DNA by multiplex PCR. For each cell subset, the extracted genomic DNA was distributed evenly across all wells of several immunoSEQ 96-well plates, and each plate served as one replicate. Each replicate PCR for sorted subsets received roughly 0.2 ug genomic DNA, equal to tens of thousands of T cell genomes. Purified libraries were quantified with a Qubit 3.0 fluorometer, sized on a Bioanalyzer 2100, and re-quantified with the KAPA Library Quantification kit. Each immunoSEQ 96-well plate was sequenced on its own single-read 150-cycle Illumina NextSeq 550 flow cell. The authors' pipeline ran thus. Because only junctional sequences without quality scores were contained in the immunoSEQ output, filtering matching that applied to full-length reads could not be performed. To assign V/J genes and CDR3, sequences were annotated against IMGT germline references using PyIR, a Python wrapper for IgBLAST v1.9. Reads were removed for weak V/J assignments (E-value above 1e-6), missing CDR3, stop codons, out-of-frame junctions, or ambiguous translated residues. V3J clonotypes were defined as sequences sharing an identical inferred V gene, J gene, and CDR3 amino acid sequence. Percentage overlap between repertoires was computed as shared unique clonotypes divided by the size of the smaller repertoire. Repertoire richness was assessed with RTK rarefaction, the Chao1 estimator, and Recon v2.1 estimates of unobserved clonotypes. OLGA was used to compute generation probabilities for all TCRbeta clonotypes that the gDNA method yielded from a handful of donors. TCRdb holds this immuneACCESS table with in-frame rearrangements only. Some clones are missing; in checked studies, unresolved V genes explain under half, and the rest has no known cause. For V, J and clone size, that table is used; D and trimming come from the DNA. In this sample the table shows 2 million to 2.5 million clones, 85% to 95% of which occur a single time. The ten biggest clones cover roughly 0.34% of the sample.

The CDR3 measures 14 amino acids from cysteine to phenylalanine. The entry retains the CDR3 DNA only, 42 bases that are in frame from base 1. Trimming removed 2 bases from V and 6 bases from J, leaving 9 bases between the germline ends. CDR1 is given as SGHDT and CDR2 as YYEEEE, both from the germline V gene. Remarks on this clone: The antigen this receptor binds is unknown. No base qualities exist here, and no much larger clone lies one base off it.

The donors were healthy, HIV-negative adults with no recently reported acute infections or vaccinations. Only Caucasian adults living in Nashville, Tennessee, USA were represented among the donors. CD4+ T cells were enriched by magnetic negative selection; naive cells were then positively selected on CD45RA, and the negative fraction formed the memory subset. After blood collection by leukapheresis, PBMCs were isolated using Ficoll-Histopaque density gradient centrifugation and then cryopreserved in the vapor phase of liquid nitrogen. Analytical flow cytometry was used to check the purity and quantity of every magnetically sorted T cell population. Genomic DNA was isolated from each sorted fraction and quantified by UV absorbance on a Nanodrop 2000c.

The sequence derives from a man between 18 and 29 years old in good health. Some clones in this sample may be carry-over from other donors' samples. The rearranged chain carries TRBV5-6 and TRBJ1-6, with TRBD1 as a weak D call on 6 bases. Specimen: naive CD4+ T cells from PBMCs. According to the study, the label for this sample's cell subset or site signals: CD45RA+ positively selected. In nucleotides, the sequence is TGTGCCAGCAGCTTTCGGACAGTTAATTCACCCCTCCACTTT. It specifies CASSFRTVNSPLHF.